The 25 T cell receptor beta chains in this list originate from one sample, sequenced in a study of blood T cell repertoires in COVID-19. Method: immunoSEQ multiplex PCR; TCRdb's copy keeps in-frame clones and lacks some. This table holds fewer than 350,000 clones, 88% found once. What was sequenced was peripheral blood. Receptors were obtained from a woman in her 30s with COVID-19, enrolled during active disease.

This rearrangement joins TRBV19 to TRBJ1-5, with TRBD1 matching over 7 bases. Trimming at V came to 6 bases and at J to 4 bases, leaving 9 bases not matched to a gene. In germline, CDR1 is LNHDA, CDR2 SQIVND (reference sequence). This CDR3 comprises 15 residues. The CDR3 here is CASSVGGQPNQPQHF. The CDR3 bases are TGTGCCAGTAGCGTTGGGGGACAGCCGAATCAGCCCCAGCATTTT.

The chain combines TRBV2 with TRBJ2-2, with 10 bases matching TRBD1. The CDR3 runs to 16 residues. Per germline, CDR1 SNHLY and CDR2 FYNNEI. With 6 bases clipped from V and 6 bases from J, the junction kept 10 bases outside the gene matches. CDR3 sequence: CASRWDRGGIAGELFF. The CDR3 nucleotides are TGTGCCAGCAGATGGGACAGGGGAGGGATCGCCGGGGAGCTGTTTTTT. Drawing the rest from reference TRBV2 and TRBJ2-2, the complete variable domain is EPEVTQTPSHQVTQMGQEVILRCVPISNHLYFYWYRQILGQKVEFLVSFYNNEISEKSEIFDDQFSVERPDGSNFTLKIRSTKLEDSAMYFCASRWDRGGIAGELFFGEGSRLTVL.

V and J are TRBV5-4 and TRBJ1-2; no clear D. CDR3 length: 10 residues. Trimming stripped 7 bases from V and 8 bases from J, with 9 bases between. In germline, CDR1 is SGHNT, CDR2 YYREEE (reference sequence). In DNA form, the CDR3 reads TGTGCCAGCGGTACGGAGGGCTACACCTTC. This gives the protein CASGTEGYTF.

CDR3 protein: CASSPLPPGTEAFF. The CDR3 DNA is TGTGCCAGCTCACCGCTACCCCCGGGCACTGAAGCTTTCTTT. The chain links TRBV18 to TRBJ1-1; D is unclear. Per germline, CDR1 KGHSH and CDR2 LQKENI. V lost 3 bases, J lost 4 bases, and 12 bases lay in between. The CDR3 spans 14 residues.

The chain carries TRBV30 and TRBJ2-3, with no clear D. Germline CDR1 is GTSNPN and CDR2 is SVGIG (reference sequence). Trimming cost V 3 bases and J 0 bases, with 13 bases left between them. The length of the CDR3 is 15 residues. The CDR3 DNA follows: TGTGCCTGGAGAGAAGTCCGGTCTAGCACAGATACGCAGTATTTT. Encoded protein: CAWREVRSSTDTQYF.

The J gene is TRBJ2-1, the V gene TRBV6-5; D is unclear. The CDR3 totals 11 residues. Germline assignment: CDR1 MNHEY and CDR2 SVGAGI. Trimming took 6 bases from V and 8 from J, leaving 8 bases between them. The CDR3 sequence: CASRSVYEQFF. CDR3 in DNA: TGTGCCAGCAGGTCGGTGTATGAGCAGTTCTTC.

The table lists this clone with a count of one. DNA for the CDR3: TGTGCCACCAGTGCCCGATGGGGGGGGAGATACAATGAGCAGTTCTTC. This sequence encodes CATSARWGGRYNEQFF. The V call is TRBV24-1, the J call TRBJ2-1; 7 positions agree with TRBD2. The germline CDR1 and CDR2 sequences are KGHDR and SFDVKD. Losses at the gene ends were 5 bases for V and 4 bases for J; bases not matched to a gene: 10. CDR3 length equals 16 residues.

The J gene is TRBJ1-2, the V gene TRBV2; D is uncertain. This CDR3 contains 15 residues. From germline, CDR1 is SNHLY and CDR2 FYNNEI. V was cut by 3 bases and J by 8 bases, with 19 bases left in between. In nucleotides, the CDR3 is TGTGCCAGCAGTGATGGCCCATCCCCGACCAGGGGCTACACCTTC. It codes for CASSDGPSPTRGYTF.

This chain connects TRBV3-1 (or the pseudogene TRBV3-2) to TRBJ1-1; 9 bases map to TRBD1. The CDR3 runs to 14 residues. From germline, CDR1 is LGHDT and CDR2 YNNKEL (reference sequence). With 3 bases clipped from V and 8 bases from J, the junction kept 7 bases outside the gene matches. The CDR3 spells CASSHWDRDAEAFF. CDR3 coding DNA: TGTGCCAGCAGCCATTGGGACAGGGATGCCGAAGCTTTCTTT.

This chain joins TRBV9 and TRBJ1-1, with D possibly matching TRBD1 (5 bases). V was trimmed by 4 bases and J by 1 base, leaving 11 bases between them. From germline, CDR1 is SGDLS and CDR2 YYNGEE. There are 14 residues in the CDR3. CDR3 sequence reads: CASSKLGGNTEAFF. DNA for the CDR3: TGTGCCAGCAGCAAGCTGGGGGGGAACACTGAAGCTTTCTTT.

The CDR3 loop is CASRIASGDNQPQHF. The CDR3 DNA is TGTGCCAGCAGGATCGCTAGCGGGGACAATCAGCCCCAGCATTTT. The chain links TRBV6-5 to TRBJ1-5; D gene unclear. The CDR3 has 15 residues. Deletions cut 6 bases from V and 3 bases from J, with 15 bases between. The germline CDR1 and CDR2 sequences are MNHEY and SVGAGI.

The CDR3 is CASSQAQGAGGYTF. The DNA for the CDR3 is TGCGCCAGCAGCCAGGCACAGGGGGCTGGTGGCTACACCTTC. The chain joins TRBV4-1 to TRBJ1-2; 9 bases are shared with TRBD1. The CDR3 has 14 residues. After removal of 3 bases from V and 7 bases from J, the junction contained 6 bases not matched to a gene. Germline-derived CDR1 and CDR2 are MGHRA and YSYEKL.

The chain combines TRBV7-2 with TRBJ2-2; 7 bases are a match to TRBD2. The CDR3 consists of 16 residues. The germline CDR1 and CDR2 sequences are SGHTA and FQGNSA. Trimming took 1 base from V and 1 from J; bases not matched to a gene: 3. DNA of the CDR3: TGTGCCAGCAGCTTAGGCCTAGCGGTGAACACCGGGGAGCTGTTTTTT. Translating it yields CASSLGLAVNTGELFF.

This chain joins TRBV7-6 and TRBJ2-7; 10 positions match TRBD1. Germline loops: CDR1 SGHVS, CDR2 FNYEAQ. The CDR3 has 15 residues. V shed 4 bases and J 3 bases; nucleotides not matched to a gene: 6. The CDR3: CASSSGTGVFYEQYF. CDR3 DNA sequence: TGTGCCAGCAGCTCCGGGACAGGGGTGTTCTACGAGCAGTACTTC.

The rearrangement uses TRBV6-9 and TRBJ1-2, with 7 nucleotides matching TRBD1. Germline values: CDR1 MNHGY, CDR2 SVAAGI. V lost 8 bases, J lost 4 bases, and 13 bases stayed unmatched. The CDR3 has 15 residues. CDR3 in amino acids: CASPIRRGFIYGYTF. CDR3 nucleotides: TGTGCCAGCCCCATTCGCAGGGGGTTCATCTATGGCTACACCTTC.

The chain recombines TRBV6-6 with TRBJ1-6; 10 bases agree with TRBD1. Trimming took 6 bases from V and 7 from J; bases not matched to a gene: 3. The germline V gene encodes CDR1 MNHNY and CDR2 SVGAGI (reference sequence). The CDR3 sequence is 14 residues long. The CDR3 region has the DNA TGTGCCAGCAGGGGGACAGGGGTGAATTCACCCCTCCACTTT. Protein product: CASRGTGVNSPLHF.

In its sample, this clone was seen a few times. The V and J genes are TRBV29-1 and TRBJ2-1; weak D call: TRBD2 (5 bases). Germline V gene lookup returns CDR1 SQVTM and CDR2 ANQGSEA. V gave up 7 bases and J gave up 10 bases, with 14 bases separating them. The CDR3 has 11 residues. The CDR3 coding sequence is TGCAGCGGAGAAGAATCGGGGGAGCAGTTCTTC. It encodes CSGEESGEQFF.

The chain recombines TRBV6-1 with TRBJ2-7; the D gene is possibly TRBD2 (5 bases). CDR1 MNHNS and CDR2 SASEGT come from the germline V gene. With 1 base removed from V and 1 base from J, the gap between germline ends came to 11 bases. This CDR3 has 15 amino acids. CDR3 in amino acids: CASSEGGYQSYEQYV. The DNA of the CDR3 is TGTGCCAGCAGTGAAGGAGGGTACCAATCCTACGAGCAGTACGTC.

This clone was found once. The chain combines TRBV29-1 with TRBJ1-2; D uncertain. Per the germline V gene, CDR1 is SQVTM and CDR2 is ANQGSEA. The CDR3 length is 11 residues. The ends were cut back, 3 bases at V and 8 bases at J, with 10 bases in the middle. CDR3 amino acids: CSVEFRSGYTF. The CDR3 bases are TGCAGCGTTGAGTTTCGGTCCGGCTACACCTTC.

This clone was observed a single time. The chain links TRBV5-5 to TRBJ1-6; D is ambiguous. CDR1 SGHKS and CDR2 YYEKEE come from the germline V gene (reference sequence). CDR3 size: 14 residues. V lost 4 bases and J 5 bases, leaving 10 bases between the germline ends. The CDR3 coding sequence is TGTGCCAGCAGCCTGACACGGAATAATTCACCCCTCCACTTT. Translation gives CASSLTRNNSPLHF.

This clone was recorded only once. J is TRBJ2-1 and V is TRBV7-3; a weak D match, TRBD2 (6 bases). Trimming pared 5 bases from V and 9 bases from J, leaving 17 bases between. In germline, CDR1 is SGHTA, CDR2 FQGTGA. The CDR3 has 14 amino acids. The CDR3: CASSAGPENSEQFF. The DNA of the CDR3 is TGTGCCAGCAGCGCGGGACCGGAAAATAGTGAGCAGTTCTTC.

This sequence joins TRBV7-9 and TRBJ2-5, with TRBD2 identical over 15 bases. V trimming: 5 bases; J trimming: 4 bases; junction bases outside the gene matches: 2. CDR1 SEHNR and CDR2 FQNEAQ come from the germline V gene (reference sequence). The CDR3 covers 15 residues. As DNA, the CDR3 is TGTGCCAGCAGCCTGGGACTAGCGGGGGGAGAGACCCAGTACTTC. Its protein product is CASSLGLAGGETQYF.

V gene TRBV6-2 or TRBV6-3 combines with J gene TRBJ2-2, with 12 positions matching TRBD2. CDR1 is MNHEY, CDR2 SVGEGT, per germline. This CDR3 contains 16 residues. V lost 6 bases to trimming and J lost 5 bases; unmatched junction nucleotides: 7. The CDR3 region is CASRPPSGGVTGELFF. The DNA of the CDR3 is TGTGCCAGCAGACCTCCTAGCGGGGGGGTAACCGGGGAGCTGTTTTTT.

V is TRBV6-2 or TRBV6-3 and J is TRBJ2-5, with D tentatively TRBD2 (7 bases). Trimming stripped 2 bases from V and 1 base from J, with 14 bases between. This CDR3 is built from 16 residues. The germline V gene has CDR1 MNHEY and CDR2 SVGEGT. This CDR3 reads CASSYNVGGPQETQYF. CDR3 coding DNA: TGTGCCAGCAGTTACAATGTGGGGGGGCCCCAAGAGACCCAGTACTTC.

This rearrangement joins TRBV6-1 to TRBJ1-1, with 7 bases identical to TRBD1. V dropped 6 bases and J dropped 2; count of bases not matched to a gene: 6. Germline V CDR1 and CDR2: MNHNS, SASEGT. The CDR3 spans 14 residues. Here the CDR3 DNA reads TGTGCCAGCAGGCTTACAGGGGCAAACACTGAAGCTTTCTTT. Its translation is CASRLTGANTEAFF.